The entry below describes one T cell receptor (beta chain). The source of the sample is a study of CD8 T cells in Susac syndrome. An input of about 0.45 to 1 ug of RNA was subjected to reverse transcription using random hexamers. Each CDR3 protein gets one entry after TCRdb re-called the immunoSEQ multiplex PCR reads with MiXCR. Among about 130,000 distinct CDR3 sequences listed, 85% to 95% were seen once. The clonotype was recovered from a human donor with multiple sclerosis. The material sequenced was CD8+ T cells from PBMCs.

The CDR3 DNA follows: TGTGCCAGCAGCGTAGGGGGGACAGCCACTGAAGCTTTCTTT. Translating it yields CASSVGGTATEAFF. This sequence joins TRBV9 and TRBJ1-1; 7 bases map to TRBD1. The CDR3 runs to 14 residues. Trimming removed 0 bases from V and 4 bases from J; junction bases left unmatched: 3. From germline, CDR1 is SGDLS and CDR2 YYNGEE.